One and the same sample provided the 30 T cell receptor beta chains below, sequenced in a study of blood T cell repertoires in COVID-19. The protocol was immunoSEQ multiplex PCR, while the TCRdb copy is restricted to in-frame clones and leaves out a portion. The sample has approximately 140,000 clones, more than 70% seen once. Material for sequencing was peripheral blood. These receptors all come from a woman aged 55 to 70 with acute or convalescent COVID-19.

This clone was detected only a few times. The chain recombines TRBV19 with TRBJ2-1; maybe TRBD2 (6 bases). Germline loops: CDR1 LNHDA, CDR2 SQIVND (reference sequence). The CDR3 contains 12 residues. Trimming left V 9 bases short and J 3 bases short, with 9 bases between. The CDR3 DNA reads TGTGCCAGCGCGGGGATCTACAATGAGCAGTTCTTC. Amino acid sequence: CASAGIYNEQFF.

The V and J genes are TRBV3-1 (or the pseudogene TRBV3-2) and TRBJ1-1; D possibly corresponds to TRBD1 (6 bases). CDR1 is LGHDT, CDR2 YNNKEL, per germline (reference sequence). This CDR3 comprises 12 residues. Trimming cost V 1 base and J 6 bases, with 6 bases left between them. CDR3 sequence reads: CASSQGQAEAFF. CDR3 DNA sequence: TGTGCCAGCAGCCAAGGACAGGCTGAAGCTTTCTTT.

A single count supports this clone. The rearrangement uses TRBV5-1 and TRBJ2-1; D unclear. The ends were cut back, 2 bases at V and 7 bases at J, with 10 bases in the middle. The CDR3 has 13 amino acids. CDR1 is SGHRS, CDR2 YFSETQ, per germline. DNA for the CDR3: TGCGCCAGCAGCTTCTCGCAGAGGAATGAGCAGTTCTTC. Amino acids: CASSFSQRNEQFF.

The chain uses TRBV6-6 and TRBJ1-5; D gene uncertain. This CDR3 has 14 residues. Germline CDR1 is MNHNY and CDR2 is SVGAGI (reference sequence). V was shortened by 0 bases and J by 5 bases, with 8 bases between the two germline ends. The CDR3 here is CASSYSDGDQPQHF. The CDR3 nucleotides read TGTGCCAGCAGTTACTCGGACGGGGATCAGCCCCAGCATTTT.

The genes are TRBV10-2 and TRBJ1-2, with 7 bases lining up with TRBD1. The CDR3 has 14 amino acids. Germline V gives CDR1 WSHSY, CDR2 SAAADI. V trimming: 0 bases; J trimming: 7 bases; junction bases outside the gene matches: 5. CDR3 protein: CASSESKGASGYTF. CDR3 DNA sequence: TGCGCCAGCAGTGAGTCGAAGGGGGCGAGTGGCTACACCTTC.

This chain joins TRBV10-2 and TRBJ2-6; D may be TRBD2 (7 bases). Trimming removed 6 bases at V and 0 bases at J, with 15 bases between. The CDR3 contains 17 residues. Germline V gene lookup returns CDR1 WSHSY and CDR2 SAAADI. The DNA for the CDR3 is TGCGCCAGCAGGGGGGGGGCCCGATTCTCTGGGGCCAACGTCCTGACTTTC. This gives the protein CASRGGARFSGANVLTF.

The gene calls are TRBV7-2 and TRBJ1-2, with D possibly TRBD1 on 6 matching bases. The CDR3 contains 15 residues. Looked up from germline, CDR1 is SGHTA and CDR2 is FQGNSA. Trimming left V 0 bases short and J 1 base short, with 9 bases between. The CDR3 here is CASSLAQDSNYGYTF. DNA for the CDR3: TGTGCCAGCAGCTTAGCGCAGGACAGTAACTATGGCTACACCTTC.

The chain links TRBV11-2 to TRBJ2-3; the match to TRBD2 covers 9 bases. CDR1 is SGHAT and CDR2 is FQNNGV in the germline V gene. V dropped 3 bases and J dropped 1; count of bases not matched to a gene: 5. This CDR3 is 16 amino acids long. Here the CDR3 reads CASSLARGGGTDTQYF. CDR3 sequence (DNA): TGTGCCAGCAGCTTGGCGCGGGGGGGCGGCACAGATACGCAGTATTTT.

V and J are TRBV24-1 and TRBJ2-3; TRBD1 matches at 8 bases. CDR1 and CDR2 from the germline V gene are KGHDR and SFDVKD. V dropped 5 bases and J dropped 9; count of bases not matched to a gene: 6. This CDR3 has 13 residues. CDR3 in DNA: TGTGCCACCAGTGGTGACAGGGGTCCGACGCAGTATTTT. This gives the protein CATSGDRGPTQYF.

The rearrangement joins TRBV20-1 to TRBJ2-3; D possibly corresponds to TRBD1 (6 bases). The length of the CDR3 is 11 residues. The V gene's germline CDR1 is DFQATT and CDR2 SNEGSKA (reference sequence). V lost 6 bases and J lost 7, with 11 bases in between. The CDR3 coding sequence is TGCAGTGCCCAGGGGACACATACGCAGTATTTT. This codes for CSAQGTHTQYF.

This rearrangement joins TRBV7-3 to TRBJ1-2, with D possibly matching TRBD1 (6 bases). CDR1 SGHTA and CDR2 FQGTGA come from the germline V gene. The CDR3 contains 13 residues. Trimming took off 5 bases at V and 2 bases at J, with 9 bases between the two ends. Here the CDR3 reads CASSPDRNYGYTF. The CDR3 region has the DNA TGTGCCAGCAGCCCCGACAGGAACTATGGCTACACCTTC.

The CDR3 spells CASSTGITEAFF. For the CDR3, the DNA is TGTGCCAGTAGTACAGGGATAACTGAAGCTTTCTTT. The rearrangement joins TRBV19 to TRBJ1-1; perhaps TRBD1 as D (5 bases). This CDR3 spans 12 amino acids. Germline CDR1 is LNHDA and CDR2 is SQIVND (reference sequence). V was clipped by 4 bases and J by 5 bases, with 8 bases between them.

The chain has TRBV3-1 (or the pseudogene TRBV3-2) and TRBJ1-1; 8 nucleotides agree with TRBD1. The trim removed 7 bases at V and 1 base at J, leaving 5 bases unmatched. This CDR3 region has 14 residues. CDR1 is LGHDT and CDR2 is YNNKEL in the germline V gene (reference sequence). CDR3 sequence reads: CASTRTGWNTEAFF. CDR3 DNA sequence: TGTGCCAGCACCCGGACAGGGTGGAACACTGAAGCTTTCTTT.

V gene TRBV11-3 combines with J gene TRBJ1-2; 8 bases align to TRBD1. The trim removed 2 bases at V and 8 bases at J, leaving 7 bases unmatched. The V gene's germline CDR1 is SGHNT and CDR2 YENEEA. The CDR3 length is 14 residues. The CDR3 here is CASSLPGQGGGYTF. The CDR3 DNA follows: TGTGCCAGCAGCTTACCCGGACAGGGCGGGGGCTACACCTTC.

The chain combines TRBV14 with TRBJ1-2; 10 nucleotides align to TRBD1. Trimming took 4 bases from V and 7 from J; bases not matched to a gene: 6. Germline CDR1 reads SGHDN; CDR2 reads FVKESK. The CDR3 is 14 amino acids. The CDR3 here is CASSPTGGGFGYTF. The CDR3 region has the DNA TGTGCCAGCAGCCCGACAGGGGGCGGATTTGGCTACACCTTC.

This clone was counted between two and nine times. The rearrangement links TRBV27 to TRBJ2-2; 10 bases fit TRBD1. Germline values: CDR1 MNHEY, CDR2 SMNVEV (reference sequence). The CDR3 has 16 residues. The V gene end was trimmed by 7 bases and the J gene end by 7 bases; junction bases not matched to a gene: 12. The CDR3 region is CASIQTGGGIDGELFF. CDR3 coding DNA: TGTGCCAGCATCCAGACAGGGGGCGGGATCGACGGGGAGCTGTTTTTT.

In nucleotides, the CDR3 is TGTGCCAGCAGTCTCGACAGGGGGGATGGCTACACCTTC. It yields the protein CASSLDRGDGYTF. The genes are TRBV12-3 or TRBV12-4 and TRBJ1-2; 9 bases are a match to TRBD1. V shed 5 bases and J 6 bases; nucleotides not matched to a gene: 4. The CDR3 has 13 amino acids.

The chain has TRBV25-1 and TRBJ1-1; D not certain. CDR3 size: 15 residues. Trimming took 8 bases from V and 0 from J, leaving 16 bases between them. Germline lookup yields CDR1 MGHDK and CDR2 SYGVNS. CDR3 nucleotides: TGTGCCAGCGGTCGCGCGGGATCTATGAACACTGAAGCTTTCTTT. It translates to CASGRAGSMNTEAFF.

The chain carries TRBV27 and TRBJ2-5; 8 bases agree with TRBD2. V was pared by 4 bases and J by 4 bases, with 2 bases of the junction left unmatched. The CDR3 runs 13 residues. CDR1 and CDR2 from the germline V gene are MNHEY and SMNVEV (reference sequence). The CDR3 DNA reads as TGTGCCAGCAGTTCCGGGACTAGAGAGACCCAGTACTTC. Translating gives CASSSGTRETQYF.

V usage is TRBV12-3 or TRBV12-4 and J usage is TRBJ1-1; 7 nucleotides match TRBD1. This CDR3 comprises 13 residues. J lost 4 bases, V lost 6 bases, and 5 bases had no gene match. CDR3 sequence (DNA): TGTGCCAGCAGCCGAGACAGGGTCACTGAAGCTTTCTTT. The encoded protein is CASSRDRVTEAFF.

This clone has more than one count but fewer than ten. The chain has TRBV28 and TRBJ1-2, with a weak D call TRBD1 (6 bases). With 6 bases removed from V and 8 bases from J, the gap between germline ends came to 16 bases. The CDR3 is made up of 13 amino acids. Germline-derived CDR1 and CDR2 are MDHEN and SYDVKM. The CDR3 here is CASSLQGTEGYTF. In nucleotides, the CDR3 is TGTGCCAGCAGCCTTCAGGGGACGGAAGGCTACACCTTC.

This chain links TRBV14 with TRBJ2-1, with D tentatively TRBD2 (6 bases). The ends were cut back, 2 bases at V and 7 bases at J, with 9 bases in the middle. This CDR3 comprises 13 residues. The germline gives CDR1 SGHDN, CDR2 FVKESK. The CDR3 DNA reads TGTGCCAGCAGCCAATGGCGGGGAAATGAGCAGTTCTTC. Translation gives CASSQWRGNEQFF.

This clone was detected once. The rearrangement joins TRBV6-2 or TRBV6-3 to TRBJ2-5, with 8 nucleotides matching TRBD1. J was trimmed by 4 bases and V by 4 bases; bases with no gene match: 5. Germline V gene data show CDR1 as MNHEY and CDR2 as SVGEGT. The CDR3 is 14 amino acids. This CDR3 is CASSWKTGVETQYF. DNA for the CDR3: TGTGCCAGCAGTTGGAAGACAGGGGTAGAGACCCAGTACTTC.

CDR3 in amino acids: CASSSPSQATYEQYF. CDR3 coding DNA: TGTGCCAGCAGTTCGCCGTCACAGGCCACCTACGAGCAGTACTTC. V and J are TRBV6-2 or TRBV6-3 and TRBJ2-7; D is perhaps TRBD1 (5 bases). This CDR3 is 15 amino acids long. V lost 4 bases, J lost 2 bases, and 15 bases lay in between. Germline V gives CDR1 MNHEY, CDR2 SVGEGT.

The chain links TRBV3-1 (or the pseudogene TRBV3-2) to TRBJ2-5; 15 nucleotides match TRBD2. The CDR3 has 18 amino acids. J was trimmed by 2 bases and V by 3 bases; bases with no gene match: 7. Per germline, CDR1 LGHDT and CDR2 YNNKEL (reference sequence). The CDR3 sequence: CASSHGTSGGQGQETQYF. CDR3 nucleotides: TGTGCCAGCAGCCACGGGACTAGCGGGGGGCAGGGGCAAGAGACCCAGTACTTC.

This chain uses TRBV3-1 (or the pseudogene TRBV3-2) with TRBJ1-4; 10 nucleotides match TRBD1. Germline V gene sequence: CDR1 LGHDT, CDR2 YNNKEL (reference sequence). V lost 3 bases, J lost 11 bases, and 6 bases stayed unmatched. There are 14 residues in the CDR3. CDR3 DNA: TGTGCCAGCAGCCATACGGGACAGGGGTATAAACTGTTTTTT. Translation gives CASSHTGQGYKLFF.

This rearrangement joins TRBV19 to TRBJ1-2, with a tentative D call TRBD1 (6 bases). Germline CDR1 LNHDA, CDR2 SQIVND (reference sequence). The V and J ends lost 8 bases and 2 bases respectively, with 18 bases between them. The CDR3 covers 15 residues. CDR3 in amino acids: CASSQSTTGNYGYTF. In DNA form, the CDR3 reads TGTGCCAGTTCCCAATCCACAACAGGGAACTATGGCTACACCTTC.

This rearrangement joins TRBV6-5 to TRBJ1-5; 10 bases agree with TRBD1. Trimming took 6 bases from V and 3 from J; bases not matched to a gene: 5. Germline values: CDR1 MNHEY, CDR2 SVGAGI. The CDR3 is 15 amino acids. CDR3 protein: CASSGGTGVNQPQHF. CDR3 bases: TGTGCCAGCAGCGGTGGGACAGGGGTCAATCAGCCCCAGCATTTT.

This clone was picked up a small number of times. This chain joins TRBV7-6 and TRBJ2-7, with D perhaps matching TRBD2 (5 bases). CDR1 and CDR2 (germline): SGHVS, FNYEAQ. The CDR3 extends over 15 amino acids. V lost 1 base and J 2 bases, leaving 12 bases between the germline ends. The CDR3 DNA reads as TGTGCCAGCAGCTTAGATGAGGGCCTGACCTACGAGCAGTACTTC. Translated: CASSLDEGLTYEQYF. The full variable domain, rest sourced from reference TRBV7-6 and TRBJ2-7, is GAGVSQSPRYKVTKRGQDVALRCDPISGHVSLYWYRQALGQGPEFLTYFNYEAQQDKSGLPNDRFSAERPEGSISTLTIQRTEQRDSAMYRCASSLDEGLTYEQYFGPGTRLTVT.

The CDR3 DNA is TGCGCCAGCAGCTTGGACAGGGGCTCTGGAAACACCATATATTTT. It translates to CASSLDRGSGNTIYF. V is TRBV5-1 and J is TRBJ1-3; TRBD1 matches 7 bases. The length of the CDR3 is 15 residues. Germline values: CDR1 SGHRS, CDR2 YFSETQ. V trimming: 0 bases; J trimming: 0 bases; junction bases outside the gene matches: 0. The complete variable domain, with remaining parts taken from reference TRBV5-1 and TRBJ1-3, reads KAGVTQTPRYLIKTRGQQVTLSCSPISGHRSVSWYQQTPGQGLQFLFEYFSETQRNKGNFPGRFSGRQFSNSRSEMNVSTLELGDSALYLCASSLDRGSGNTIYFGEGSWLTVV.